This T cell receptor beta chain was identified in a study of OX40 agonist ivuxolimab in advanced cancers. V lost 6 bases to trimming and J lost 0 bases, with 11 bases between them. CDR1 MNHEY and CDR2 SMNVEV come from the germline V gene (reference sequence). The CDR3 runs 14 residues. As regards this clone: Its antigen remains unknown.

Study results and limitations: CD8+ T cells showed, on average, more clonal expansion than CD4+ cells.

Repertoires were generated with immunoSEQ multiplex PCR, while TCRdb's copy carries only in-frame clones and drops some. The repertoire includes approximately 100,000 clones, over 85% of them detected once, and 0.79% sits in the top ten. The TCR originated in an adult with an advanced solid tumor such as melanoma, head and neck, liver or kidney cancer. The chain joins TRBV27 to TRBJ1-1; no firm D call. Sample: CD4+ or CD8+ T cells sorted from blood, taken in a trial of the OX40 agonist ivuxolimab. Written as DNA, the CDR3 is TGTGCCAGCAGCCCATCGGCGTTGAACACTGAAGCTTTCTTT. Its translation is CASSPSALNTEAFF.